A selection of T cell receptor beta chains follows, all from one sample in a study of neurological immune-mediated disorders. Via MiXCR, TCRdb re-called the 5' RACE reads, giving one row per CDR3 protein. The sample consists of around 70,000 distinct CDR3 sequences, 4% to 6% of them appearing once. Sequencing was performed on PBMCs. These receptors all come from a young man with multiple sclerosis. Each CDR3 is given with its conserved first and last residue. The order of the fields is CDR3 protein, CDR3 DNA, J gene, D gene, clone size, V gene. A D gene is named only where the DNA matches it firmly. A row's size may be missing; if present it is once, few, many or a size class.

CASSPTGISPLHF	TGTGCCAGCAGCCCGACAGGGATTTCACCCCTCCACTTT	TRBJ1-6	TRBD1	many	TRBV6-6
CASSQVGKRVNQPQNF	TGCGCCAGCAGCCAAGTCGGCAAGAGAGTTAATCAGCCCCAGAATTTT	TRBJ1-5	-	few	TRBV4-1
CASSLAGLYNEQFF	TGTGCCAGCAGTTTGGCGGGGCTCTACAATGAGCAGTTCTTC	TRBJ2-1	-	many	TRBV27
CSAPQGSSTGELFF	TGCAGTGCCCCCCAGGGATCTAGCACCGGGGAGCTGTTTTTT	TRBJ2-2	-	many	TRBV20-1
CSGLAGSYNEQFF	TGCAGTGGGTTAGCGGGCTCCTACAATGAGCAGTTCTTC	TRBJ2-1	TRBD2	many	TRBV20-1
CALAKGLGNEQFF	TGTGCCTTGGCGAAGGGCCTGGGAAATGAGCAGTTCTTC	TRBJ2-1	-	many	TRBV7-2
CSVVFGDYGYTF	TGCAGCGTTGTTTTTGGGGACTATGGCTACACCTTC	TRBJ1-2	-	many	TRBV29-1
CASSVDGGLGSPLHF	TGTGCCAGCAGCGTAGATGGGGGCTTGGGGTCACCCCTCCACTTT	TRBJ1-6	-	many	TRBV9
CASSHSGTGAYEQYF	TGTGCCAGCAGTCACTCCGGGACAGGCGCCTACGAGCAGTACTTC	TRBJ2-7	TRBD1	many	TRBV6-6
CASRGTGGHEQFF	TGTGCCAGCAGGGGGACAGGGGGCCATGAGCAGTTCTTC	TRBJ2-1	TRBD1	-	TRBV14
CASSLSSGTNTEAFF	TGCGCCAGCAGCTTGTCCTCAGGGACGAACACTGAAGCTTTCTTT	TRBJ1-1	-	many	TRBV5-1
CASRLSTEAFF	TGTGCCAGCAGACTGTCCACTGAAGCTTTCTTT	TRBJ1-1	-	-	TRBV3-1
CAIGVGDTQYF	TGTGCCATCGGAGTCGGAGATACGCAGTATTTT	TRBJ2-3	-	many	TRBV10-3
CSAIVSTDTQYF	TGCAGTGCTATTGTTAGCACAGATACGCAGTATTTT	TRBJ2-3	-	many	TRBV20-1
CASSYTGGELFF	TGCGCCAGCAGCTATACAGGGGGGGAGCTGTTTTTT	TRBJ2-2	-	many	TRBV5-1
CASSGRNQPQNF	TGTGCCAGCAGTGGTCGAAATCAGCCCCAGAATTTT	TRBJ1-5	-	few	TRBV6-2/TRBV6-3
CASCTGLSGNTIYF	TGCGCCAGCTGCACCGGTCTTAGTGGAAACACCATATATTTT	TRBJ1-3	-	many	TRBV5-1
CASSWGAGRRYTDTQYF	TGCGCCAGCAGCTGGGGTGCTGGCAGGCGGTACACAGATACGCAGTATTTT	TRBJ2-3	-	many	TRBV5-1
CSASWEATQYF	TGCAGTGCCTCGTGGGAGGCGACCCAGTACTTC	TRBJ2-5	-	many	TRBV20-1
CASSQESSGKRHNEQFF	TGTGCCAGCAGCCAAGAGTCTAGCGGGAAAAGGCACAATGAGCAGTTCTTC	TRBJ2-1	TRBD2	many	TRBV3-1
CASSSLRGLGYTF	TGTGCCAGCAGTTCCCTCAGGGGGCTTGGCTACACCTTC	TRBJ1-2	TRBD1	many	TRBV12-3/TRBV12-4
CASSQGAGGFYF	TGTGCCAGCAGCCAAGGAGCGGGGGGGTTCTACTTC	TRBJ2-7	TRBD2	many	TRBV3-1
CASISKGNQPQHF	TGTGCCAGCATCTCAAAGGGCAATCAGCCCCAGCATTTT	TRBJ1-5	-	many	TRBV6-1
CASRVGGTEAFF	TGTGCCAGCAGGGTAGGAGGCACTGAAGCTTTCTTT	TRBJ1-1	-	few	TRBV6-1
CRGGSYNEQFF	TGCAGGGGTGGGTCCTACAATGAGCAGTTCTTC	TRBJ2-1	-	many	TRBV20-1
CASSPARGPLYEQYF	TGTGCCAGCAGCCCGGCGAGGGGTCCCCTCTACGAGCAGTACTTC	TRBJ2-7	-	-	TRBV5-5
CASSLKSGAGELFF	TGCGCCAGCAGCCTAAAATCGGGAGCCGGGGAGCTGTTTTTT	TRBJ2-2	-	many	TRBV5-1
CASSFFPRQGSAEQYF	TGCGCCAGCAGCTTTTTCCCGAGACAGGGCTCGGCCGAGCAGTACTTC	TRBJ2-7	TRBD1	many	TRBV5-1
CASSRTGHTEAFF	TGTGCCAGCAGTAGGACAGGGCACACTGAAGCTTTCTTT	TRBJ1-1	TRBD1	many	TRBV9
CASSQKTWTGLYEQYF	TGTGCCAGCAGTCAGAAAACATGGACAGGGCTCTACGAGCAGTACTTC	TRBJ2-7	TRBD1	many	TRBV28
CASSISGSGYNEQFF	TGTGCCAGTAGTATAAGCGGGAGCGGTTACAATGAGCAGTTCTTC	TRBJ2-1	TRBD2	-	TRBV19
CASSRGQGAGEQYF	TGCGCCAGCAGTAGGGGGCAGGGGGCCGGCGAGCAGTACTTC	TRBJ2-7	TRBD1	few	TRBV4-1
CASRETTNEKLFF	TGCGCCAGCAGGGAGACAACTAATGAAAAACTGTTTTTT	TRBJ1-4	-	few	TRBV5-1
CSVPGSTTTSTDTQYF	TGCAGCGTTCCCGGGTCAACGACGACTAGCACAGATACGCAGTATTTT	TRBJ2-3	-	many	TRBV29-1
CASSDLYSGNSPLHF	TGTGCCAGCAGCGACCTCTACAGCGGGAATTCACCCCTCCACTTT	TRBJ1-6	-	many	TRBV9
CASSRDREGYTF	TGTGCCAGCAGTCGAGACAGGGAAGGCTACACCTTC	TRBJ1-2	TRBD1	few	TRBV6-5
CASSLGYLVPYF	TGTGCCAGCAGCTTAGGGTATCTGGTCCCGTATTTT	TRBJ2-3	-	many	TRBV7-2